This record covers a single T cell receptor beta chain. With 5 bases removed from V and 5 bases from J, the gap between germline ends came to 10 bases. CDR3 length: 13 amino acids. In germline, CDR1 is MNHEY, CDR2 SVGAGI. Recruited during active infection, patients (from Seattle) were subsequently followed longitudinally. This sample was included in a study of blood T cell repertoires in COVID-19. Overall study: Spain, Italy and the United States supplied samples that represented acute and convalescent COVID-19.

Profiled with immunoSEQ multiplex PCR; TCRdb holds only in-frame clones, not every one. The table lists roughly 250,000 clones, 70% to 90% of them singletons. This clonotype was sampled from a human donor with COVID-19, enrolled during active disease. The donor label of this sample is uncertain. The chain uses TRBV6-5 and TRBJ2-1; D perhaps matches TRBD1 (6 bases). Sample: peripheral blood. The CDR3 region has the DNA TGTGCCAGCAGTCCGGACAGCCACAATGAGCAGTTCTTC. Amino acid sequence: CASSPDSHNEQFF.